The rows below give T cell receptor beta chains drawn from one sample of a study of metastatic and nonmetastatic thyroid tumors. MiXCR re-clonotyped the PCR reads for TCRdb. This table has fewer than 25,000 clones, approximately 16% appearing once. Sequenced material: tumor tissue. The receptors come from a female donor with papillary thyroid cancer or a benign thyroid nodule (not recorded which). Some clones in this sample may be carry-over from other donors' samples. Each CDR3 is given with its conserved first and last residue. D genes are given only for firm matches. Not all rows give a size; the values are once, few, many and, for expanded clones, a class.

TRBD1 TRBJ1-2 TRBV11-1 many TGTGCCAGCAGCTTAGCCACCTACAGGGGATCCAACTATGGCTACACCTTC CASSLATYRGSNYGYTF
TRBD2 TRBJ2-7 TRBV3-1 . TGTGCCAGCAGCAAGATCCCCACTAGCGGGAGTTACGAGCAGTACTTC CASSKIPTSGSYEQYF
TRBD1 TRBJ2-7 TRBV19 medium-sized TGTGCCAGTAGTGACAGGGGCCCTGGCGGGGAGCAGTACTTC CASSDRGPGGEQYF
. TRBJ2-7 TRBV20-1 . TGCAGTGCTAGAGCCCCGGACTATCCTAAGCCCTACTATCAGTACTTC CSARAPDYPKPYYQYF
. TRBJ1-5 TRBV6-1 many TGTGCCAGCATTGCCAGGGGCCGTAGCAATCAGCCCCAGCATTTT CASIARGRSNQPQHF
. TRBJ2-1 TRBV20-1 . TGCAGTGCTAGTGGGGGCGTGAGGGTGGGTGAGCAGTTCTTC CSASGGVRVGEQFF
. TRBJ1-4 TRBV20-1 many TGCAGTGCTACAGGGGAGACCATCCTTAATGAAAAACTGTTTTTT CSATGETILNEKLFF
TRBD2 TRBJ2-7 TRBV6-1 few TGTGCCAGCAGTCCCGGGGGGGACGAGCAGTACTTC CASSPGGDEQYF
. TRBJ2-2 TRBV2 few TGTGCCAGCCAGACGGTTGGGTACACCGGGGAGCTGTTTTTT CASQTVGYTGELFF
. TRBJ2-3 TRBV6-1 many TGTGCCAGCAGCCCCCTTGGAGATACGCAGTATTTT CASSPLGDTQYF
. TRBJ1-5 TRBV15 many TGTGCCACCAGCAGAGGTCTGAAGGATCTTTATCAGCCCCAGCATTTT CATSRGLKDLYQPQHF
TRBD2 TRBJ2-3 TRBV12-3/TRBV12-4 many TGTGCCAGCAGTTCAACCGGACTAGCGGGGAGCACAGATACGCAGTATTTT CASSSTGLAGSTDTQYF
TRBD1 TRBJ1-2 TRBV6-1 many TGTGCCAGCAGCGAGGGGACAGGGTCTTTCTATGGCTACACCTTC CASSEGTGSFYGYTF
. TRBJ2-4 TRBV7-8 many TGTGCCAGCAGCACAGATTACAAAAACATTCAGTACTTC CASSTDYKNIQYF
TRBD2 TRBJ2-1 TRBV5-1 many TGCGCCAGCAGCCCCCAGGTGGCGGGAGTAGCCTATGAGCAGTTCTTC CASSPQVAGVAYEQFF
. TRBJ2-5 TRBV5-1 . TGCGCCAGCAGCGAACTAGAGGGAGTAGAGACCCAGTACTTC CASSELEGVETQYF
. TRBJ2-5 TRBV3-1 many TGTGCCAGCAGCCCCGACAGGGGGGTGGCTAGCGGGAGCGAGACCCAGTACTTC CASSPDRGVASGSETQYF
. TRBJ2-7 TRBV27 medium-sized TGTGCCAGCAGTTTTGGAGGACCGTCCTACGAGCAGTACTTC CASSFGGPSYEQYF
TRBD1 TRBJ1-2 TRBV7-2 many TGTGCCAGCAGCTTATCGGGCAGGGGGCTTGGAGGCTACACCTTC CASSLSGRGLGGYTF
TRBD1 TRBJ1-1 TRBV11-2 many TGTGCCAGCAGCGAAGGGACAGGCGGTAAAAACACTGAAGCTTTCTTT CASSEGTGGKNTEAFF
. TRBJ2-7 TRBV27 . TGTGCCAGCAGTTTATTAGGGCGGGAAGGACGGGAGCAGTACTTC CASSLLGREGREQYF
. TRBJ1-5 TRBV19 once TGTGCCAGTACCCAGGCTACGGACTGGGGCAATCAGCCCCAACATTTT CASTQATDWGNQPQHF
TRBD1 TRBJ1-1 TRBV6-1 many TGTGCCAGCGGCCAGGGGGGTTTAAACACTGAAGCTTTCTTT CASGQGGLNTEAFF
. TRBJ2-3 TRBV2 many TGTGCCAGTCTGAGGAGGGGAACAAACTTCACAGATACGCAGTATTTT CASLRRGTNFTDTQYF
. TRBJ2-5 TRBV27 many TGTGCCAGCAGTTTATCGTTGGGGAGTCAAGAGACCCAGTACTTC CASSLSLGSQETQYF
. TRBJ2-1 TRBV30 . TGTGCCTGGAGTGGCGAGGGCAGGGACAATGGACAGTTCTTC CAWSGEGRDNGQFF
. TRBJ2-5 TRBV24-1 medium-sized TGTGCCACCAAAGACCGCTATCAAGAGACCCAGTACTTC CATKDRYQETQYF
. TRBJ1-6 TRBV12-3/TRBV12-4 medium-sized TGTGCCAGCAGCTTAGCGGGACCCCTCCACTTT CASSLAGPLHF
. TRBJ2-7 TRBV6-1 few TGTGCCAGCAGTGAAGTATTCATTCGGACGCAGATCTTC CASSEVFIRTQIF
. TRBJ2-2 TRBV28 many TGTGCCAGCAGTTTAATCCGGGTACGTCGAGGGGAGCTGTTTTTT CASSLIRVRRGELFF
TRBD2 TRBJ2-1 TRBV30 many TGTGCCTTTAGCGGGGCCTCCTACAATGAGCAGTTCTTC CAFSGASYNEQFF
. TRBJ2-2 TRBV7-8 . TGTGCCAGCAGCTTGGGGTGGGTCTGGACCGGGGAGCTGTTTTTT CASSLGWVWTGELFF
. TRBJ1-1 TRBV5-1 many TGCGCCAGCAGCCGCCCCCTAGGGGAAACTGAAGCTTTCTTT CASSRPLGETEAFF
TRBD1 TRBJ1-6 TRBV5-6 many TGTGCCAGCAGCTTGGTGGCCGGGACAGGATTTAATTCACCCCTCCACTTT CASSLVAGTGFNSPLHF
. TRBJ2-7 TRBV18 . TGTGCCAGCTCACCATTGGGTTACCAGCAGTACTTC CASSPLGYQQYF
TRBD2 TRBJ2-2 TRBV11-1 many TGTGCCAGCAGCCGATCCGGCGGGAGGGGATCCGGGGAGCTGTTTTTT CASSRSGGRGSGELFF
. TRBJ1-1 TRBV20-1 many TGCAGTGCTAGAGTTGCTTCCGAAGCTTTCTTT CSARVASEAFF
TRBD1 TRBJ1-2 TRBV7-8 medium-sized TGTGCCAGCAGCTTAGATATACAGGGGTTGAGCTATGGCTACACCTTC CASSLDIQGLSYGYTF
TRBD2 TRBJ2-7 TRBV20-1 . TGCAGTGCCTCGGGACTAGCGGGATCCCGCTTGGTGGAGCAGTACTTC CSASGLAGSRLVEQYF
. TRBJ2-7 TRBV29-1 many TGCAGCGTGCGTAGGTCCAGGGGTAACGAGCAGTACTTC CSVRRSRGNEQYF
. TRBJ1-6 TRBV9 many TGTGCCAGCAGCGTAGCTGGGGCCCTTAATTCACCCCTCCACTTT CASSVAGALNSPLHF
. TRBJ1-6 TRBV9 many TGTGCCAGCAGCGTAGAGGCGAATTCACCCCTCCACTTT CASSVEANSPLHF
. TRBJ2-2 TRBV7-3 . TGTGCTAGCAGCTCCCTCCCCAGCGGGTGGGCGACCGGGGAGCTGTTTTTT CASSSLPSGWATGELFF
. TRBJ2-7 TRBV7-9 many TGTGCCAGCAGCCCTGACGTACCCTACGAGCAGTACTTC CASSPDVPYEQYF
. TRBJ1-3 TRBV28 . TGTGCAAGCAGTTTAGGGATGGCGGGCAGCTCTGGAAACACCATATATTTT CASSLGMAGSSGNTIYF